These T cell receptor beta chains were read from a single sample in a study of CD8+ T cells in alopecia areata. Only in-frame clones appear in the TCRdb table, and some are missing; sequencing was by immunoSEQ multiplex PCR. The table lists 200,000 or so clones, around 62% of them singletons. Sample: CD4+ T cells sorted from blood, taken at week 0. Receptor source: a human donor with alopecia areata. Each CDR3 is given without its conserved first and last residue.

j_gene	v_gene	CDR3aa
TRBJ2-3	TRBV7-8	ASSLDRGRTDTQY
TRBJ1-4	TRBV7-6	ASSPRLGTTNEKLF
TRBJ2-3	TRBV29-1	SVTGGTDTQY
TRBJ2-6	TRBV5-6	ASSLKSSGANVLT
TRBJ1-4	TRBV30	AWSGTTNEKLF
TRBJ2-3	TRBV10-3	ASQPPGDTQY
TRBJ1-2	TRBV6-1	ASEAANYGYT
TRBJ1-1	TRBV6-5	ASSWTRGQGTEAF
TRBJ1-2	TRBV30	AWSVSSYGYT
TRBJ2-7	TRBV5-1	ASSRSGSSYEQY
TRBJ1-2	TRBV10-3	AISPGQNYGYT
TRBJ1-5	TRBV6-1	ASRQGTQPQH
TRBJ1-1	TRBV6-5	ASSRAPGTGFEAF
TRBJ2-2	TRBV11-2	ASSLKGSAGVNTGELF
TRBJ2-7	TRBV30	AWGQGAGEQY
TRBJ2-7	TRBV30	AWGTGGRSYEQY
TRBJ1-5	TRBV6-5	ASSYRRERQPQH
TRBJ2-5	TRBV29-1	SVAPGLGIAGGQETQY
TRBJ1-1	TRBV30	AWRPQIAEAF
TRBJ1-2	TRBV29-1	SVEGGYT
TRBJ2-1	TRBV7-8	ASSPPGVVQF
TRBJ2-7	TRBV11-2	ASSLAVGYEQY